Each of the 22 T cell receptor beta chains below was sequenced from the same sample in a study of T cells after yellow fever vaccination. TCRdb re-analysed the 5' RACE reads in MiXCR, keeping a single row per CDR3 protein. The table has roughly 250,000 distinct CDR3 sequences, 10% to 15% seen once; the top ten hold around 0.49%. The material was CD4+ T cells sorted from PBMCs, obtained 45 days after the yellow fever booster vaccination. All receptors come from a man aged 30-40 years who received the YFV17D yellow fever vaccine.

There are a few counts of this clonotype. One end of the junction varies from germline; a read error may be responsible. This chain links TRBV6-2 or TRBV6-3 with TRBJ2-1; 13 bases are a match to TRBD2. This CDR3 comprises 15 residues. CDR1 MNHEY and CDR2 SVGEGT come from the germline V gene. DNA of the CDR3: TGTGCCAGCAGTCTACCCGGACTAGCGGGAGTTGAGAAGTTCTTC. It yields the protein CASSLPGLAGVEKFF.

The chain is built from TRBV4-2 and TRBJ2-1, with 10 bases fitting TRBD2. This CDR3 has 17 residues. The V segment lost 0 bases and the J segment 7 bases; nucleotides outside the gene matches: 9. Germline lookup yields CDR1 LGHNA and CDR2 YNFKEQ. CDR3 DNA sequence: TGTGCCAGCAGCCAAGAGGGGGCCAGCGGGAGGGCTAATGAGCAGTTCTTC. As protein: CASSQEGASGRANEQFF.

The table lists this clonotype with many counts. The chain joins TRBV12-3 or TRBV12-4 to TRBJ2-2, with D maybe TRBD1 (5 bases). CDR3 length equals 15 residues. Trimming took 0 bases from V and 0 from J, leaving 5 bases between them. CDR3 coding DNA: TGTGCCAGCAGTTTAGCCAGGGCGAACACCGGGGAGCTGTTTTTT. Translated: CASSLARANTGELFF.

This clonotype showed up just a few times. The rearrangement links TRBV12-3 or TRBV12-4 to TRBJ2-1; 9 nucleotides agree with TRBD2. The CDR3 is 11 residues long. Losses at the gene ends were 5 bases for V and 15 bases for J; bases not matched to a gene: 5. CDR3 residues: CASSPGRGGFF. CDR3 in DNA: TGTGCCAGCAGTCCCGGGCGGGGGGGGTTCTTC.

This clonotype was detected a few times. The CDR3 DNA sequence: TGTGCCAGCAGCGGGACTAGCGGGGACACAGATACGCAGTATTTT. Its protein product is CASSGTSGDTDTQYF. The chain carries TRBV9 and TRBJ2-3; 12 bases map to TRBD2. The germline V gene encodes CDR1 SGDLS and CDR2 YYNGEE. V lost 3 bases, J lost 2 bases, and 1 base stayed unmatched. This CDR3 has 15 residues.

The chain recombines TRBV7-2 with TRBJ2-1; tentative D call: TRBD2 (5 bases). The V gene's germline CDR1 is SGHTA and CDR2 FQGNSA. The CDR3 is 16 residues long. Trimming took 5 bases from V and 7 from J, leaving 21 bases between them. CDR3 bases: TGTGCCAGCAGCCTCGAGCGGCTAGCAGCTGGGAATGAGCAGTTCTTC. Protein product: CASSLERLAAGNEQFF.

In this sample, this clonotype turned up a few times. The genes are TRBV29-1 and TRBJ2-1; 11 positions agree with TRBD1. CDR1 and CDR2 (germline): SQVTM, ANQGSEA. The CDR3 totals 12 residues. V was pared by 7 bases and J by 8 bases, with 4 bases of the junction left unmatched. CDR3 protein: CSARTGGYEQFF. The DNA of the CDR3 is TGCAGCGCTCGGACAGGGGGCTATGAGCAGTTCTTC.

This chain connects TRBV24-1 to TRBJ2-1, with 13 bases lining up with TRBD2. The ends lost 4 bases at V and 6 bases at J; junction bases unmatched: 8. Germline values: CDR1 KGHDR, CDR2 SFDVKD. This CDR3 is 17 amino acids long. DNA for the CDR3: TGTGCCACCAGTGACGGAACTAGCGGGAGGGCCGTCAATGAGCAGTTCTTC. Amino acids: CATSDGTSGRAVNEQFF.

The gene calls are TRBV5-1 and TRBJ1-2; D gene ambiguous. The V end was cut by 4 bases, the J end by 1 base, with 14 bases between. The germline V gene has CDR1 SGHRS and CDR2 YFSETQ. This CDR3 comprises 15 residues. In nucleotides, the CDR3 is TGCGCCAGCAGCCCGGGAGACGGGGATAACTATGGCTACACCTTC. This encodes CASSPGDGDNYGYTF.

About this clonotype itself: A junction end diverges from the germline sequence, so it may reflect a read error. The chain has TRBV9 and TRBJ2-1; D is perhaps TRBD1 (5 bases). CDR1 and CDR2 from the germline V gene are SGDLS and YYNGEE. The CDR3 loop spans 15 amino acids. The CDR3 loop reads CDSSVGVERGGEQFF. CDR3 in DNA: TGTGACAGCAGCGTAGGAGTGGAAAGGGGTGGTGAGCAGTTCTTC.

This CDR3 is CASSDPGQGRNEQFF. The CDR3 DNA reads TGTGCCAGCAGTGACCCGGGACAGGGGAGGAATGAGCAGTTCTTC. This sequence joins TRBV25-1 and TRBJ2-1; TRBD1 matches at 10 bases. CDR1 is MGHDK, CDR2 SYGVNS, per germline. This CDR3 is built from 15 residues. J was trimmed by 7 bases and V by 3 bases; bases with no gene match: 6. Combining the CDR3 with reference TRBV25-1 and TRBJ2-1 gives the whole variable domain EADIYQTPRYLVIGTGKKITLECSQTMGHDKMYWYQQDPGMELHLIHYSYGVNSTEKGDLSSESTVSRIRTEHFPLTLESARPSHTSQYLCASSDPGQGRNEQFFGPGTRLTVL.

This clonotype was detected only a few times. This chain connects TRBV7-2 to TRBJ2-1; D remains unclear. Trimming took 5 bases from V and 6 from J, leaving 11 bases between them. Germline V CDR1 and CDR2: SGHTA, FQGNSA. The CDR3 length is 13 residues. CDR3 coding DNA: TGTGCCAGCAGCACCTCATGGGGCAATGAGCAGTTCTTC. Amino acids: CASSTSWGNEQFF.

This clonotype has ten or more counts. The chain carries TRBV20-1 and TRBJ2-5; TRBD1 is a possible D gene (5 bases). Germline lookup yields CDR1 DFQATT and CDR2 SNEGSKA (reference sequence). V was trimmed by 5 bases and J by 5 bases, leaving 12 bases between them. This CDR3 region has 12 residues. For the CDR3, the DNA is TGCAGTGCTGGACACGGTCTGGAGACCCAGTACTTC. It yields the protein CSAGHGLETQYF.

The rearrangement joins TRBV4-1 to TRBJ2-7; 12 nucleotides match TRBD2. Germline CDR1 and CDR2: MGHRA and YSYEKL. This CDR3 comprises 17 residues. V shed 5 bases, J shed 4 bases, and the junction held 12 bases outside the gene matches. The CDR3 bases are TGCGCCAGCAGCTCGCTAGCGGGAGGGGATTCTACGTACGAGCAGTACTTC. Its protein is CASSSLAGGDSTYEQYF.

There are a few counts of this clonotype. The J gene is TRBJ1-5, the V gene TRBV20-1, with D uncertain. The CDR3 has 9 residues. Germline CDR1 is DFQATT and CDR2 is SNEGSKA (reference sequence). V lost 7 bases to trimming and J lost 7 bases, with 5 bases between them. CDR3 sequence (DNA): TGCAGTGTGGGACAGCCCCAGCATTTT. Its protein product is CSVGQPQHF.

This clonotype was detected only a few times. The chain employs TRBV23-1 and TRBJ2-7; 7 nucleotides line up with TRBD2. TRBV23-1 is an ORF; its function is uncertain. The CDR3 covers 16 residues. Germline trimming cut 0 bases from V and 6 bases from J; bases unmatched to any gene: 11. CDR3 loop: CASSQSRGREGSEQYF. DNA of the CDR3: TGCGCCAGCAGTCAATCCCGGGGCAGGGAGGGGTCCGAGCAGTACTTC.

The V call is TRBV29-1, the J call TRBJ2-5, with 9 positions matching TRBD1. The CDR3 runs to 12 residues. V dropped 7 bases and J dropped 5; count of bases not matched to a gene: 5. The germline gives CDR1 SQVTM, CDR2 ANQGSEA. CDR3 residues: CSGGDREETQYF. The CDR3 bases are TGCAGCGGGGGGGACAGGGAGGAGACCCAGTACTTC.

CDR3 sequence reads: CASSLGQVSDTQYF. In nucleotides, the CDR3 is TGCGCCAGCAGCTTGGGACAGGTTTCAGATACGCAGTATTTT. The J gene is TRBJ2-3, the V gene TRBV5-1; D possibly corresponds to TRBD1 (6 bases). The CDR3 spans 14 residues. Germline CDR1 reads SGHRS; CDR2 reads YFSETQ. Deletions cut 0 bases from V and 4 bases from J, with 9 bases between.

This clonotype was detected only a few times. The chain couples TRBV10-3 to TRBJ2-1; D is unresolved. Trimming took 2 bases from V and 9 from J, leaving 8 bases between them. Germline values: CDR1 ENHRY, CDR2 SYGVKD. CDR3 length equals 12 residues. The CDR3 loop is CAISEGGVEQFF. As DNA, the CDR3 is TGTGCCATCAGTGAGGGCGGAGTTGAGCAGTTCTTC.

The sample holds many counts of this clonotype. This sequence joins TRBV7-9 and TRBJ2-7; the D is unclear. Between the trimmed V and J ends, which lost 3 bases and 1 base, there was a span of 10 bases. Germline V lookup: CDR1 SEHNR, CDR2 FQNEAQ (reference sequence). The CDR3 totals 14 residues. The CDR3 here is CASSLVSSSYEQYF. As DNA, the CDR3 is TGTGCCAGCAGCTTGGTGAGCAGTTCCTACGAGCAGTACTTC.

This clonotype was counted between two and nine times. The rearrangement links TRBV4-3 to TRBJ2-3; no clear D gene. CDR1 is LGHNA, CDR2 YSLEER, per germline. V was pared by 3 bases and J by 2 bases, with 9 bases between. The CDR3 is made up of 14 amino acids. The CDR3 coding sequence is TGCGCCAGCAGCCAGGGTAGATCCACAGATACGCAGTATTTT. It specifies CASSQGRSTDTQYF.

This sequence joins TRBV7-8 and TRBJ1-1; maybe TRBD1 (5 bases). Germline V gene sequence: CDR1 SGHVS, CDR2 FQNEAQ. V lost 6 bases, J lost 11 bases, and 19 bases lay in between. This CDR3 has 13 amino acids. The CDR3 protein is CASRFMARGRAFF. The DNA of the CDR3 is TGTGCCAGCAGGTTTATGGCCCGGGGGAGGGCTTTCTTT.